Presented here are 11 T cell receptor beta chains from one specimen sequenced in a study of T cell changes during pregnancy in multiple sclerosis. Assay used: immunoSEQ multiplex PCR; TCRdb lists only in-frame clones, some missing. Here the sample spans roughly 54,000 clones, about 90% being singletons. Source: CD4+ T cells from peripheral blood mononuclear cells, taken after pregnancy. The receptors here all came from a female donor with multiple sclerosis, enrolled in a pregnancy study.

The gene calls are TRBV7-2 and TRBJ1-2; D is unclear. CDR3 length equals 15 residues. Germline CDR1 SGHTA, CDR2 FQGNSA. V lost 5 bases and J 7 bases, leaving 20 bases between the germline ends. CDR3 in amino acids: CASSPVSGVVGGYTF. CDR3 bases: TGTGCCAGCAGCCCGGTTTCGGGAGTCGTAGGTGGCTACACCTTC.

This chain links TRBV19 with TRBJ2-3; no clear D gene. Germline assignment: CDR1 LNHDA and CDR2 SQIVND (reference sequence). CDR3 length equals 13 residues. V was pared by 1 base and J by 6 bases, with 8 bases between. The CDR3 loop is CASSIGALDTQYF. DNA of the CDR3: TGTGCCAGTAGTATAGGGGCCCTGGATACGCAGTATTTT.

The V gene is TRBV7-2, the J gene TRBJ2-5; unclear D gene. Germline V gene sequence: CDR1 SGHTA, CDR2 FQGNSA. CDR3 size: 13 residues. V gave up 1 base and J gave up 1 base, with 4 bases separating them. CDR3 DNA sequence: TGTGCCAGCAGCTTAGTCGGCCAAGAGACCCAGTACTTC. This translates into CASSLVGQETQYF.

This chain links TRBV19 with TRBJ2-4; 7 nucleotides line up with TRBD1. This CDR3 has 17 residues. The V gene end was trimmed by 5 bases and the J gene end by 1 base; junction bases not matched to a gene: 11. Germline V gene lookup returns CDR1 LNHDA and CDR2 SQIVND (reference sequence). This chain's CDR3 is CASSDLRGGLAKNIQYF. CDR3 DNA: TGTGCCAGTAGTGACCTTAGAGGGGGCTTGGCCAAAAACATTCAGTACTTC.

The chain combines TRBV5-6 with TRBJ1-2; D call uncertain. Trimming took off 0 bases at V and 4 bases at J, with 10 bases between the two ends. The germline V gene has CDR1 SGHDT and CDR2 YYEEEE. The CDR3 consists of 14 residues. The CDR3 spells CASSLGTVGYGYTF. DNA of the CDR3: TGTGCCAGCAGCTTGGGGACTGTGGGCTATGGCTACACCTTC.

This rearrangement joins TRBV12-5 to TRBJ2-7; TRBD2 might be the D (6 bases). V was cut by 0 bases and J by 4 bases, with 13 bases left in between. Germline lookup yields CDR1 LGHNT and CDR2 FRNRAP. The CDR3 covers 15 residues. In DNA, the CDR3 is TGTGCTAGTGGTTTGGTACTACGGGGGAATTACGAGCAGTACTTC. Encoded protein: CASGLVLRGNYEQYF.

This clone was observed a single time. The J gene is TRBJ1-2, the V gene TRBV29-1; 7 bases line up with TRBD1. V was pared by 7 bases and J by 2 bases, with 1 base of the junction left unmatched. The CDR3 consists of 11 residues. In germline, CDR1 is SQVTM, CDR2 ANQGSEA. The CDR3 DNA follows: TGCAGCGGGGGACAGAACTATGGCTACACCTTC. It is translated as CSGGQNYGYTF.

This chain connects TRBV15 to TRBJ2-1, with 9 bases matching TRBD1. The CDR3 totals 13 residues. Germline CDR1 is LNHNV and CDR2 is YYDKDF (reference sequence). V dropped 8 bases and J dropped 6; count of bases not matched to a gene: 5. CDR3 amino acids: CATGQGPANEQFF. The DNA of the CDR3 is TGTGCCACCGGACAGGGGCCCGCCAATGAGCAGTTCTTC.

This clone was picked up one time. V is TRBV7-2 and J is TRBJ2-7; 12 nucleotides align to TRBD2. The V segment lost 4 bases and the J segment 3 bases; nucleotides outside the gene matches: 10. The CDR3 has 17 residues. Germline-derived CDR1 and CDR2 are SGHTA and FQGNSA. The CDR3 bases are TGTGCCAGCAGCTACCCCCCACTAGCGGGGGGATACTACGAGCAGTACTTC. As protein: CASSYPPLAGGYYEQYF.

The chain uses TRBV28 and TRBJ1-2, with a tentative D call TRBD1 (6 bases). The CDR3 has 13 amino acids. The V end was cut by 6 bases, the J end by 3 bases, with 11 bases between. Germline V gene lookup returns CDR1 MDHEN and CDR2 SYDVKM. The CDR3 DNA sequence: TGTGCCAGCAGAGGACAGAACTACTATGGCTACACCTTC. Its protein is CASRGQNYYGYTF.

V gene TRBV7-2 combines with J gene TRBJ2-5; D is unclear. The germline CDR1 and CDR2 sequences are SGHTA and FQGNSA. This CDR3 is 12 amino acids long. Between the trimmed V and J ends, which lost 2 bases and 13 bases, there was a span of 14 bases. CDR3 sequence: CASSLPPRSPYF. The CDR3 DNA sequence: TGTGCCAGCAGCTTACCGCCCAGATCGCCGTACTTC.